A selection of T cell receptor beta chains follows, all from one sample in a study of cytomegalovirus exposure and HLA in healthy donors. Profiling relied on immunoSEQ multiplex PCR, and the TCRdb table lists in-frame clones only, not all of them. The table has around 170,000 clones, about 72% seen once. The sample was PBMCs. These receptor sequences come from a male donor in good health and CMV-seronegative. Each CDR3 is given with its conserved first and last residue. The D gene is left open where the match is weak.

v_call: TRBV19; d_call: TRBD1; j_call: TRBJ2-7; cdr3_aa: CASGQGKDYEQYF
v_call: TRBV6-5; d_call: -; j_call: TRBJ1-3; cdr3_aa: CASSYSPDSSGNTIYF
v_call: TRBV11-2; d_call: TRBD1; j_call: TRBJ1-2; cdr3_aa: CASSLGVTGEGYTF
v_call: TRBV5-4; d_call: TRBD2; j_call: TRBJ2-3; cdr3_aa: CASSLEAGADTQYF
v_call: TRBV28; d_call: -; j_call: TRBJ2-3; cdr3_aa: CASSLLGGGTDTQYF
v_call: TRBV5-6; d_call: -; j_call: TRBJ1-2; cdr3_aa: CASSSGDNPRGYGYTF
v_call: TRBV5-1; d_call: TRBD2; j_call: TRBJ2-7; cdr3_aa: CASSLAPSGYEQYF
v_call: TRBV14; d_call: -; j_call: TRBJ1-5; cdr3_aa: CASSQDKLIVAGQPQHF
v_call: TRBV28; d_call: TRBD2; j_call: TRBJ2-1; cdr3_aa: CASSSGTSGNNEQFF
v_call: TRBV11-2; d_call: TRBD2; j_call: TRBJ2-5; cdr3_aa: CASSFSGGQETQYF
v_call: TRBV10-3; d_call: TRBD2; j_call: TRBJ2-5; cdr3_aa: CATLAGGPQETQYF
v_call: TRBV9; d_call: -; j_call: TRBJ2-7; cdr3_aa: CASSELYEQYF
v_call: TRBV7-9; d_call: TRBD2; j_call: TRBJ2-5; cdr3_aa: CSSQGGSGSMETQYF
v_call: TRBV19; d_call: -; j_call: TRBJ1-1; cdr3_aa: CASDPGTLMNTEAFF
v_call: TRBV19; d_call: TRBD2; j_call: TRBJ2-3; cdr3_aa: CATGGRGEDTQYF
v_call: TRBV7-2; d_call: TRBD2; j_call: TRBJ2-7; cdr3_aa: CASSLSSGGASSYEQYF
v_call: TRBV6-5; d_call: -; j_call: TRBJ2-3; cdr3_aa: CASSYSRADTDTQYF
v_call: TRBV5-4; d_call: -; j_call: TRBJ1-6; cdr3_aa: CASSLNLSPLHF
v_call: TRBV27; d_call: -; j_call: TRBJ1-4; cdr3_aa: CASSFGGRSEKLFF
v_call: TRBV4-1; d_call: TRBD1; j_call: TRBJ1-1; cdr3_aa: CASSQAGGRAFF
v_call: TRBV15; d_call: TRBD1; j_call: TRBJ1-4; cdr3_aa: CATSRGQGGEKLFF
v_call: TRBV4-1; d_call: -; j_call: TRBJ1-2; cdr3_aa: CASSQESGYGYTF
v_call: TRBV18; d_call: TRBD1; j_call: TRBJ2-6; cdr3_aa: CASSPRTGGSSGANVLTF
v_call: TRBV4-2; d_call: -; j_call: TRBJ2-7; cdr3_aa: CASSQVAGADEQYF
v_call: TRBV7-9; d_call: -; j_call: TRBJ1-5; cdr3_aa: CASSGTYSNQPQHF
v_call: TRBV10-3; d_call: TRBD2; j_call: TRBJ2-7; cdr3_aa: CATSSGDNYEQYF
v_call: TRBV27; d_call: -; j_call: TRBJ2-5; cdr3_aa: CASSLGTRGGTGETQYF
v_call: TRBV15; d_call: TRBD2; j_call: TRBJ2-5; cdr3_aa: CATSRGASGRASQETQYF
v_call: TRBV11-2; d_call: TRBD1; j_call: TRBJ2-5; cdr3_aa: CASSAPGQGTTYQETQYF
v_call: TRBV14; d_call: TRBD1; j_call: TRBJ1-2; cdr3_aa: CASSQGRGGFGYTF
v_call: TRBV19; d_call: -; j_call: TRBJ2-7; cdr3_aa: CASSIRDSGFYEQYF
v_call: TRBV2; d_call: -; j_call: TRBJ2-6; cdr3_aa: CASLKGAGANVLTF
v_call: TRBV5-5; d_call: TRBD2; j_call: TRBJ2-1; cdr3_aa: CASSPGEGWGSSYNEQFF
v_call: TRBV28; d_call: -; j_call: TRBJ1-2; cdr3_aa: CASRPGQTYGYTF
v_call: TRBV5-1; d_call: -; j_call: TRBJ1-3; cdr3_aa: CASSWGPEGNTIYF
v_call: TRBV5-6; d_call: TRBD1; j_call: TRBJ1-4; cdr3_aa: CASSSRTGWNEKLFF
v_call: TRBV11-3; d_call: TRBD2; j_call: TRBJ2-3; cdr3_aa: CASSLQRAGGYDTQYF
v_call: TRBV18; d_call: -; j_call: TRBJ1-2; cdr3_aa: CASSQTGHIDGYTF
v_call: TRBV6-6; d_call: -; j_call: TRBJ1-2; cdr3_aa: CAGSYPLTDVPYGYTF
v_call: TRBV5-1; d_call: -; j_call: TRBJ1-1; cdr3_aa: CASSWGSRDFTEAFF
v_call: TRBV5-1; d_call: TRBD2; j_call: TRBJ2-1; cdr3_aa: CASSLEVAGVAREQFF